This T cell receptor (beta chain) came from a study of cytomegalovirus exposure and HLA in healthy donors. Whole-study context: The 100 to 150 validation repertoires and the approximately 670 first-cohort repertoires shared a platform, a later analysis reported.

The protocol was immunoSEQ multiplex PCR, while the TCRdb copy is restricted to in-frame clones and leaves out a portion. The top ten clones hold around 1% of a sample with about 220,000 clones, 85% to 95% of them seen once. This CDR3 is 13 amino acids long. Deletions cut 0 bases from V and 8 bases from J, with 8 bases between. CDR1 and CDR2 (germline): LGHNA, YNFKEQ. Study observations and caveats: Rarity marked most TCR sequences, yet some public TCRs occurred in many donors.

With regard to this clone: The antigen remains undetermined.

The rearrangement uses TRBV4-2 and TRBJ2-1, with D possibly TRBD2 on 6 matching bases. The clonotype originates from a woman younger than 30 in good health and CMV-seronegative. Material for sequencing was PBMCs. The CDR3 sequence is CASSQELAYEQFF. The CDR3 bases are TGTGCCAGCAGCCAAGAACTAGCATATGAGCAGTTCTTC.